One sample yielded the 10 T cell receptor beta chains listed below, sequenced in a study of CD8+CD57+ T cells in acquired aplastic anemia. Template material for TCR beta VDJ and CDR3 profiling consisted of genomic DNA. TCRdb ran MiXCR on the reads and lists one entry per CDR3 protein. Here the sample spans about 120,000 distinct CDR3 sequences, under 60% being singletons. Sequencing involved patients with CD8+CD57+ cell expansion previously shown by flow cytometry. Sequencing was carried out using sorted CD4+, CD8+, or CD8+CD57+ T cells (not recorded which) from PBMCs. Every receptor here comes from a human donor with aplastic anemia.

This clonotype was detected a few times. This chain uses TRBV29-1 with TRBJ2-2; D might be TRBD1 or TRBD2, each matching 5 bases. The CDR3 extends over 14 amino acids. CDR1 is SQVTM and CDR2 is ANQGSEA in the germline V gene. Trimming cost V 4 bases and J 3 bases, with 12 bases left between them. The CDR3 here is CSVGGGLDTGELFF. The CDR3, as DNA: TGCAGCGTTGGTGGGGGTTTGGACACCGGGGAGCTGTTTTTT.

The table lists this clonotype with a count of one. The rearrangement links TRBV9 to TRBJ2-1; 7 nucleotides align to TRBD2. The junction had 6 bases not matched to a gene; V was cut back by 0 bases and J by 6 bases. The CDR3 loop spans 15 amino acids. CDR1 and CDR2 from the germline V gene are SGDLS and YYNGEE. Here the CDR3 DNA reads TGTGCCAGCAGCGTAGTCGGTAGCGGGCCCAATGAGCAGTTCTTC. Translation gives CASSVVGSGPNEQFF.

This clonotype was detected many times. The J gene is TRBJ2-5, the V gene TRBV9; 8 bases are a match to TRBD2. Trimming took 2 bases from V and 5 from J; bases not matched to a gene: 11. The CDR3 spans 16 residues. Germline V gene lookup returns CDR1 SGDLS and CDR2 YYNGEE. CDR3 bases: TGTGCCAGCAGCGTCGGCGGGGGGTCTCGGGGGGAGACCCAGTACTTC. Translation gives CASSVGGGSRGETQYF. Supplemented by reference TRBV9 and TRBJ2-5, the full variable domain reads DSGVTQTPKHLITATGQRVTLRCSPRSGDLSVYWYQQSLDQGLQFLIQYYNGEERAKGNILERFSAQQFPDLHSELNLSSLELGDSALYFCASSVGGGSRGETQYFGPGTRLLVL.

The rearrangement joins TRBV11-2 to TRBJ2-5; 10 positions agree with TRBD2. With 5 bases clipped from V and 4 bases from J, the junction kept 13 bases outside the gene matches. CDR1 is SGHAT and CDR2 is FQNNGV in the germline V gene. This CDR3 has 17 residues. Here the CDR3 reads CASSKTWGRLAGETQYF. In nucleotides, the CDR3 is TGTGCCAGCAGCAAAACGTGGGGCAGACTAGCGGGAGAGACCCAGTACTTC. The entire variable domain, with the rest obtained from reference TRBV11-2 and TRBJ2-5, is as follows: EAGVAQSPRYKIIEKRQSVAFWCNPISGHATLYWYQQILGQGPKLLIQFQNNGVVDDSQLPKDRFSAERLKGVDSTLKIQPAKLEDSAVYLCASSKTWGRLAGETQYFGPGTRLLVL.

The table lists this clonotype with a few counts. The chain links TRBV5-6 to TRBJ1-4, with 7 bases fitting TRBD1. CDR1 and CDR2 (germline): SGHDT, YYEEEE. This CDR3 contains 14 residues. The V segment lost 0 bases and the J segment 8 bases; nucleotides outside the gene matches: 4. The CDR3 loop reads CASSLATGSEKLFF. DNA of the CDR3: TGTGCCAGCAGCTTGGCGACAGGGTCGGAAAAACTGTTTTTT.

This clonotype occurred a few times. In DNA, the CDR3 is TGCGCCAGCAGCCCCTTCCTTCCGGGACAGGGGGCGAGTGAGACCCAGTACTTC. Its protein product is CASSPFLPGQGASETQYF. This sequence joins TRBV4-1 and TRBJ2-5; the match to TRBD1 covers 12 bases. The ends lost 4 bases at V and 5 bases at J; junction bases unmatched: 14. The length of the CDR3 is 18 residues. The germline V gene has CDR1 MGHRA and CDR2 YSYEKL.

V usage is TRBV2 and J usage is TRBJ2-1; unclear D gene. CDR1 is SNHLY, CDR2 FYNNEI, per germline. The ends were cut back, 8 bases at V and 9 bases at J, with 8 bases in the middle. The CDR3 length is 10 residues. CDR3 residues: CASVRVEQFF. Here the CDR3 DNA reads TGTGCCAGCGTCCGGGTTGAGCAGTTCTTC. The whole variable domain, remainder taken from reference TRBV2 and TRBJ2-1, is EPEVTQTPSHQVTQMGQEVILRCVPISNHLYFYWYRQILGQKVEFLVSFYNNEISEKSEIFDDQFSVERPDGSNFTLKIRSTKLEDSAMYFCASVRVEQFFGPGTRLTVL.

This clonotype came up a few times. This chain uses TRBV6-4 with TRBJ2-5; 11 bases map to TRBD2. Per the germline V gene, CDR1 is MRHNA and CDR2 is SNTAGT. There are 15 residues in the CDR3. V was pared by 6 bases and J by 2 bases, with 5 bases of the junction left unmatched. This CDR3 reads CASSPGLADQETQYF. The CDR3 DNA is TGTGCCAGCAGCCCGGGACTAGCGGATCAAGAGACCCAGTACTTC.

This chain's CDR3 is CAISDGGGYNEQFF. CDR3 in DNA: TGTGCCATCAGTGATGGCGGGGGTTACAATGAGCAGTTCTTC. The chain recombines TRBV10-3 with TRBJ2-1, with TRBD2 matching over 7 bases. CDR1 is ENHRY, CDR2 SYGVKD, per germline. The CDR3 consists of 14 residues. The V and J ends lost 3 bases and 4 bases, in that order; junction bases with no gene match: 3.

J is TRBJ2-6 and V is TRBV15, with D hard to call. Germline CDR1 and CDR2: LNHNV and YYDKDF (reference sequence). The V end lost 3 bases, the J end lost 4 bases, and 16 bases lay between the germline ends. CDR3 length: 17 amino acids. The CDR3 region is CATSSERHSSGANVLTF. DNA of the CDR3: TGTGCCACCAGCAGTGAACGGCACAGCTCCGGGGCCAACGTCCTGACTTTC. The variable domain in full, with the rest retrieved from reference TRBV15 and TRBJ2-6, is DAMVIQNPRYQVTQFGKPVTLSCSQTLNHNVMYWYQQKSSQAPKLLFHYYDKDFNNEADTPDNFQSRRPNTSFCFLDIRSPGLGDTAMYLCATSSERHSSGANVLTFGAGSRLTVL.